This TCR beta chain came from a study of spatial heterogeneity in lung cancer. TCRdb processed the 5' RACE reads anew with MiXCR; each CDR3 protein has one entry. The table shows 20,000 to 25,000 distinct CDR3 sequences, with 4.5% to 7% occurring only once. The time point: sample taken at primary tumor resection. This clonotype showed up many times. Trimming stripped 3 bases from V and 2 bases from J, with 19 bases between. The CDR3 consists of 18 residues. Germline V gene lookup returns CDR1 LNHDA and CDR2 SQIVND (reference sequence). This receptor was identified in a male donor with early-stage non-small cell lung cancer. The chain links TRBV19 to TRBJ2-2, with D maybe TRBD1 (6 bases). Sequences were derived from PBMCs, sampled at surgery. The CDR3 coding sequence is TGTGCCAGTAGTATCTCCCCCGCAGGGGCGATTAACACCGGGGAGCTGTTTTTT. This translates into CASSISPAGAINTGELFF.